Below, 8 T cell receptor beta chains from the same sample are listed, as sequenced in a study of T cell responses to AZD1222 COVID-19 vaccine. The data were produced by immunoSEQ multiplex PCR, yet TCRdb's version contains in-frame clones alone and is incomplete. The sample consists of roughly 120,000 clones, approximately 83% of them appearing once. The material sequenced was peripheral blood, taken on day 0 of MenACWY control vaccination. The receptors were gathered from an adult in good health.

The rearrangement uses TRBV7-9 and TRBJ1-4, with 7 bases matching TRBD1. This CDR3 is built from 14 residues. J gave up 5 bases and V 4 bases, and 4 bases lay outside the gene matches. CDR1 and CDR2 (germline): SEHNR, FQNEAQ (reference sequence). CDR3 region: CASSSGGSNEKLFF. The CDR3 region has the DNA TGTGCCAGCAGCTCAGGGGGATCCAATGAAAAACTGTTTTTT.

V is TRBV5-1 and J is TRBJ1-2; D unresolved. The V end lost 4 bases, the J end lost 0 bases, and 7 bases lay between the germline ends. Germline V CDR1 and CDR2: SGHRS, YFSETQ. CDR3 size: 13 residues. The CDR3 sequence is CASSPTANYGYTF. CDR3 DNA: TGCGCCAGCAGCCCGACCGCTAACTATGGCTACACCTTC.

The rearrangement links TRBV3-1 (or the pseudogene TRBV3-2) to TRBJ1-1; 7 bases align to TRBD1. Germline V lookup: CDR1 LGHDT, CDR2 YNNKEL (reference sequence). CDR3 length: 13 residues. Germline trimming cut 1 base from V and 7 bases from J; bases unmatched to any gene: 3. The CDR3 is CASSQGRTGEAFF. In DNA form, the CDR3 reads TGTGCCAGCAGCCAAGGGCGGACAGGTGAAGCTTTCTTT.

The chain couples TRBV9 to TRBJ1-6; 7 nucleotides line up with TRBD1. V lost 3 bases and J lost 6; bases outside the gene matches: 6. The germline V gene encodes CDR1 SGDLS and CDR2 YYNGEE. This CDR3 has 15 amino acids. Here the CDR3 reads CASSATGTANSPLHF. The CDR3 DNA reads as TGTGCCAGCAGCGCAACCGGGACAGCTAATTCACCCCTCCACTTT.

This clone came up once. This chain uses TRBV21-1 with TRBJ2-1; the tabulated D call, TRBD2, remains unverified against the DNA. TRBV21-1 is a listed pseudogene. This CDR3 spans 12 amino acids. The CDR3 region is CASSPTSYEQFF. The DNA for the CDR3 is TGTGCCAGCAGTCCTACTAGTTATGAGCAGTTCTTC.

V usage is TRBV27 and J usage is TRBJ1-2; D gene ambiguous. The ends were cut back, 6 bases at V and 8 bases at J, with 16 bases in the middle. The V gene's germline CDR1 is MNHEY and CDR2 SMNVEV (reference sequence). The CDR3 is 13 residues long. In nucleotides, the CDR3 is TGTGCCAGCAGGGCCCCCGGGGTAGCCGGCTACACCTTC. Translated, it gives CASRAPGVAGYTF.

The CDR3 loop reads CASRPGGTANTEAFF. CDR3 DNA: TGTGCCAGCAGACCTGGGGGGACAGCCAACACTGAAGCTTTCTTT. The chain couples TRBV27 to TRBJ1-1; 7 positions match TRBD1. The CDR3 loop spans 15 amino acids. Germline CDR1 is MNHEY and CDR2 is SMNVEV (reference sequence). V lost 6 bases to trimming and J lost 2 bases; unmatched junction nucleotides: 9.

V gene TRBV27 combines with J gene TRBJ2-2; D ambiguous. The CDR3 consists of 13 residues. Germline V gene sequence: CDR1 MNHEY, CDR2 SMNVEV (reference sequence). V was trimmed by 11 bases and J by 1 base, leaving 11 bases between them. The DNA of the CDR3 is TGTGCCTGTTATGGGGTGAACACCGGGGAGCTGTTTTTT. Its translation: CACYGVNTGELFF.